This T cell receptor beta chain was captured by sequencing in a study of T cell changes during pregnancy in multiple sclerosis. The table came from immunoSEQ multiplex PCR; TCRdb's copy has only in-frame clones and leaves some out. The sample has more than 70,000 clones, 85% to 95% seen once; the top ten hold about 2%. The TCR comes from a female donor with multiple sclerosis, enrolled in a pregnancy study. The sequenced sample was peripheral blood, obtained before pregnancy.

The CDR3 coding sequence is TGCGCCAGCAGCTTGGGAGGCAGGGGGCGAGAGACCCAGTACTTC. Protein: CASSLGGRGRETQYF. The chain uses TRBV5-1 and TRBJ2-5, with 8 nucleotides matching TRBD1. In germline, CDR1 is SGHRS, CDR2 YFSETQ. CDR3 length: 15 amino acids. J lost 4 bases, V lost 0 bases, and 5 bases had no gene match. The complete variable domain, with remaining parts taken from reference TRBV5-1 and TRBJ2-5, reads KAGVTQTPRYLIKTRGQQVTLSCSPISGHRSVSWYQQTPGQGLQFLFEYFSETQRNKGNFPGRFSGRQFSNSRSEMNVSTLELGDSALYLCASSLGGRGRETQYFGPGTRLLVL.